The 16 T cell receptor beta chains reported below all come from one sample, sequenced in a study of blood T cell repertoires in COVID-19. Clones were read by immunoSEQ multiplex PCR, and TCRdb kept only the in-frame ones, dropping some. The sample has some 350,000 clones, 88% seen once. Sequenced material: PBMCs or T cells enriched from blood (not recorded which). The receptors originated from a young man who had recovered from COVID-19.

The chain carries TRBV6-6 and TRBJ2-7, with 7 positions matching TRBD2. This CDR3 is built from 19 residues. The V gene end was trimmed by 6 bases and the J gene end by 0 bases; junction bases not matched to a gene: 20. Germline V gives CDR1 MNHNY, CDR2 SVGAGI (reference sequence). The CDR3 DNA sequence: TGTGCCAGCAGCTCCTCCTCTCGATCAAGACCTAGCGGCTCCTACGAGCAGTACTTC. Translation gives CASSSSSRSRPSGSYEQYF.

This chain uses TRBV14 with TRBJ1-2; D not certain. With 0 bases removed from V and 8 bases from J, the gap between germline ends came to 10 bases. This CDR3 has 13 amino acids. Looked up from germline, CDR1 is SGHDN and CDR2 is FVKESK. For the CDR3, the DNA is TGTGCCAGCAGCCAAGATGACTACGTGGGCTACACCTTC. Amino acids: CASSQDDYVGYTF.

The V gene is TRBV28, the J gene TRBJ1-5; 9 nucleotides match TRBD1. The CDR3 spans 16 residues. CDR1 and CDR2 from the germline V gene are MDHEN and SYDVKM. With V trimmed by 5 bases and J by 6 bases, 11 bases remained unmatched. CDR3 residues: CASSPGPGTGPQPQHF. CDR3 sequence (DNA): TGTGCCAGCAGTCCTGGGCCCGGGACAGGGCCTCAGCCCCAGCATTTT.

The V call is TRBV5-1, the J call TRBJ1-2, with TRBD1 as a possible D gene (6 bases). This CDR3 contains 12 residues. Trimming stripped 5 bases from V and 8 bases from J, with 13 bases between. Germline values: CDR1 SGHRS, CDR2 YFSETQ. In DNA form, the CDR3 reads TGCGCCAGCAGGGACAGCTCGGTGGGCTACACCTTC. It yields the protein CASRDSSVGYTF.

The chain employs TRBV2 and TRBJ2-1, with 7 bases lining up with TRBD1. After removal of 5 bases from V and 5 bases from J, the junction contained 6 bases not matched to a gene. Germline lookup yields CDR1 SNHLY and CDR2 FYNNEI. The CDR3 consists of 14 residues. CDR3 coding DNA: TGTGCCAGCAGTCCTACCGACAGGGACAATGAGCAGTTCTTC. It translates to CASSPTDRDNEQFF.

The V call is TRBV19, the J call TRBJ1-3; D is perhaps TRBD1 (5 bases). Trimming shortened V by 5 bases and J by 0 bases, and 11 bases separated the two germline ends. In germline, CDR1 is LNHDA, CDR2 SQIVND (reference sequence). This CDR3 has 15 residues. CDR3 coding DNA: TGTGCCAGTAGTCTGACAGACAACTCTGGAAACACCATATATTTT. Amino acid sequence: CASSLTDNSGNTIYF.

V gene TRBV19 combines with J gene TRBJ1-5; 7 bases match TRBD1. The CDR3 length is 16 residues. Per germline, CDR1 LNHDA and CDR2 SQIVND (reference sequence). With V trimmed by 5 bases and J by 3 bases, 10 bases remained unmatched. In nucleotides, the CDR3 is TGTGCCAGTAGTCCTTGGGACAGAGCCTCCAATCAGCCCCAGCATTTT. Protein: CASSPWDRASNQPQHF.

The chain joins TRBV7-8 to TRBJ2-7; 8 nucleotides align to TRBD2. The ends lost 1 base at V and 2 bases at J; junction bases unmatched: 7. The germline V gene has CDR1 SGHVS and CDR2 FQNEAQ. There are 16 residues in the CDR3. CDR3 nucleotides: TGTGCCAGCAGCTTAGAGGAGCGGGGGTTGACCTACGAGCAGTACTTC. It yields the protein CASSLEERGLTYEQYF.

This chain links TRBV10-1 with TRBJ2-4; D is undetermined. The CDR3 has 16 amino acids. Trimming removed 3 bases from V and 2 bases from J, with 14 bases in between. Germline values: CDR1 WNHNN, CDR2 SYGVQD (reference sequence). The CDR3 here is CASSDSTEISKNIQYF. The CDR3 region has the DNA TGCGCCAGCAGTGACTCGACGGAGATTTCCAAAAACATTCAGTACTTC.

The V call is TRBV6-4, the J call TRBJ2-1, with D uncertain. V lost 6 bases to trimming and J lost 2 bases, with 14 bases between them. Germline lookup yields CDR1 MRHNA and CDR2 SNTAGT. This CDR3 has 15 residues. Written as DNA, the CDR3 is TGTGCCAGCAGACCCGGGTGGTCCCCCTACAATGAGCAGTTCTTC. This sequence encodes CASRPGWSPYNEQFF.

This clone was detected once. V is TRBV18 and J is TRBJ2-2; D unresolved. Germline V gene data show CDR1 as KGHSH and CDR2 as LQKENI. The V end was cut by 0 bases, the J end by 5 bases, with 10 bases between. This CDR3 is 15 amino acids long. CDR3 residues: CASSPPSVRTGELFF. Written as DNA, the CDR3 is TGTGCCAGCTCACCACCCAGCGTAAGGACCGGGGAGCTGTTTTTT.

The chain has TRBV27 and TRBJ2-6, with D possibly TRBD1 on 5 matching bases. Trimming removed 6 bases at V and 2 bases at J, with 11 bases between. Per the germline V gene, CDR1 is MNHEY and CDR2 is SMNVEV (reference sequence). The CDR3 contains 15 residues. The CDR3 is CASSTWGAGANVLTF. The DNA of the CDR3 is TGTGCCAGCAGCACCTGGGGCGCTGGGGCCAACGTCCTGACTTTC.

Comment on this clone: Additional DNA sequences in this sample encode the identical CDR3. This chain links TRBV18 with TRBJ2-3; D is undetermined. Trimming removed 3 bases at V and 3 bases at J, with 7 bases between. Per germline, CDR1 KGHSH and CDR2 LQKENI. The CDR3 is 13 residues long. The CDR3 region has the DNA TGTGCCAGCTCACCCTCGTCGACAGATACGCAGTATTTT. It translates to CASSPSSTDTQYF.

The chain recombines TRBV4-2 with TRBJ2-1; 8 nucleotides align to TRBD1. Germline V gene sequence: CDR1 LGHNA, CDR2 YNFKEQ. V shed 3 bases and J 4 bases; nucleotides not matched to a gene: 8. This CDR3 has 16 residues. The CDR3 loop reads CASSQIVGQEYNEQFF. The CDR3 DNA is TGTGCCAGCAGCCAGATCGTGGGACAGGAATACAATGAGCAGTTCTTC.

This clone has more than one count but fewer than ten. V usage is TRBV5-1 and J usage is TRBJ1-4, with 9 bases fitting TRBD1. The length of the CDR3 is 15 residues. Trimming at V came to 0 bases and at J to 6 bases, leaving 3 bases not matched to a gene. Germline CDR1 SGHRS, CDR2 YFSETQ. This CDR3 is CASSLDGTGYEKLFF. DNA for the CDR3: TGCGCCAGCAGCTTGGACGGGACAGGGTATGAAAAACTGTTTTTT.

The chain has TRBV6-4 and TRBJ1-2, with 10 bases that match TRBD1. The CDR3 is 13 amino acids. With V trimmed by 5 bases and J by 7 bases, 4 bases remained unmatched. Germline V gene data show CDR1 as MRHNA and CDR2 as SNTAGT. The CDR3 nucleotides read TGTGCCAGCAGTTCGACAGGGGGCAGTGGCTACACCTTC. Amino acid sequence: CASSSTGGSGYTF.